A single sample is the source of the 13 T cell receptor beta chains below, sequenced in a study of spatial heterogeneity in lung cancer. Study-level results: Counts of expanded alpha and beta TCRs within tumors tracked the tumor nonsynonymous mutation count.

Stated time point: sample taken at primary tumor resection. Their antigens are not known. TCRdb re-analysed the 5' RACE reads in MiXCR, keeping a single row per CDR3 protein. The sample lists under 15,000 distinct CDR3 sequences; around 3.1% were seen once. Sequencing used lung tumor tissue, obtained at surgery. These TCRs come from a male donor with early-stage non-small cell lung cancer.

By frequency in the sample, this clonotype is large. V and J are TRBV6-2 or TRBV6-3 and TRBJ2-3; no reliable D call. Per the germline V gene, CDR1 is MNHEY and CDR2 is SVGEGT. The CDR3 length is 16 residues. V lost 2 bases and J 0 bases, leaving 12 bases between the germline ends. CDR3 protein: CASSYIGRTSTDTQYF. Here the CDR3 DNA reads TGTGCCAGCAGTTACATAGGACGTACTAGCACAGATACGCAGTATTTT.

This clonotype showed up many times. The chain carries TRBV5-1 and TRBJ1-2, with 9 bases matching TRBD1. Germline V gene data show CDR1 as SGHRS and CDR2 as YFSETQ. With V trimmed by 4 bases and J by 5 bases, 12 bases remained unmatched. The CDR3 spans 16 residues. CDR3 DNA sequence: TGCGCCAGCAGCCCGGGGACAGGGAGAGCTGTTTATGGCTACACCTTC. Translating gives CASSPGTGRAVYGYTF.

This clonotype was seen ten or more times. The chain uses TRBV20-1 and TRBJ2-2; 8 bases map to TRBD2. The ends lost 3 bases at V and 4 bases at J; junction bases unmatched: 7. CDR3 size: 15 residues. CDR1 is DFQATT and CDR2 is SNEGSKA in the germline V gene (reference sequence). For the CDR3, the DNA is TGCAGTGCTAGTCTGAGCGGGGGATCCACCGGGGAGCTGTTTTTT. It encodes CSASLSGGSTGELFF.

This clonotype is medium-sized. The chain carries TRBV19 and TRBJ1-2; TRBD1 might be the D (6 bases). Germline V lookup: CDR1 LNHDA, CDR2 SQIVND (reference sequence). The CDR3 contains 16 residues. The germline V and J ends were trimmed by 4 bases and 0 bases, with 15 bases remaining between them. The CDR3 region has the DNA TGTGCCAGTAGTACCTTAACAGGGACCACTAACTATGGCTACACCTTC. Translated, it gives CASSTLTGTTNYGYTF.

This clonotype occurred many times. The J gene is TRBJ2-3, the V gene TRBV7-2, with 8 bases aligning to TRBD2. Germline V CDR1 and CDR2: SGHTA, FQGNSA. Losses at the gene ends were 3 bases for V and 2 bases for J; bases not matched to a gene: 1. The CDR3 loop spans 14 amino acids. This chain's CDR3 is CASSFSGTTDTQYF. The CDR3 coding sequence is TGTGCCAGCAGCTTTAGCGGGACCACAGATACGCAGTATTTT.

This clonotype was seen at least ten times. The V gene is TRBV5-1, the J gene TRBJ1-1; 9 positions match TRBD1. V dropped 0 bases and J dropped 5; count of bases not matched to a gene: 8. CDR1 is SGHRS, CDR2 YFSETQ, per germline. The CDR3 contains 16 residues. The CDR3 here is CASSLATGGAGTEAFF. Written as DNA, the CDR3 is TGCGCCAGCAGCTTGGCAACAGGGGGCGCGGGAACTGAAGCTTTCTTT.

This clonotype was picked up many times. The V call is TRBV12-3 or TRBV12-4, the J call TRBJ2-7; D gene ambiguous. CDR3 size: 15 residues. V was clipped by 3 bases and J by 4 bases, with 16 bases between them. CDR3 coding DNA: TGTGCCAGCAGTTTGGGTCCTCTTTCTCCTTACGAGCAGTACTTC. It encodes CASSLGPLSPYEQYF.

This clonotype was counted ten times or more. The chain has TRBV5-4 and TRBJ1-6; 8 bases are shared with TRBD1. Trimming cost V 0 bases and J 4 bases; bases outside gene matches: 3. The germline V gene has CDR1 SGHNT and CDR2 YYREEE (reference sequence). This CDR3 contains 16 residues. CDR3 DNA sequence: TGTGCCAGCAGCTTGGAGACAGGGGCTTATAATTCACCCCTCCACTTT. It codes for CASSLETGAYNSPLHF.

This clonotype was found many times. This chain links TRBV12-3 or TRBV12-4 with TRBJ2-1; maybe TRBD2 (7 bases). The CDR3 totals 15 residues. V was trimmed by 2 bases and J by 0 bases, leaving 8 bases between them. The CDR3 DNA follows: TGTGCCAGCAGTTTAAGGGGGGGCTCCTACAATGAGCAGTTCTTC. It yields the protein CASSLRGGSYNEQFF.

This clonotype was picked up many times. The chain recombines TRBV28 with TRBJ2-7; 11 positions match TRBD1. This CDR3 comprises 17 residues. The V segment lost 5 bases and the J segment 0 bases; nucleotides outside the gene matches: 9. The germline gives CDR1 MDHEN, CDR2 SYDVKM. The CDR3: CASSRPRTGGFSYEQYF. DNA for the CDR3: TGTGCCAGCAGTCGACCTCGGACAGGGGGCTTCTCCTACGAGCAGTACTTC.

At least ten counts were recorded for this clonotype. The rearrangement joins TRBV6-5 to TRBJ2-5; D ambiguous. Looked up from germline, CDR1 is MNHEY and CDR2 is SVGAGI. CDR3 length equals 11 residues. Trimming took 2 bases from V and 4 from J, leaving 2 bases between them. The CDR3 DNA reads TGTGCCAGCAGTTACAGAGAGACCCAGTACTTC. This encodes CASSYRETQYF.

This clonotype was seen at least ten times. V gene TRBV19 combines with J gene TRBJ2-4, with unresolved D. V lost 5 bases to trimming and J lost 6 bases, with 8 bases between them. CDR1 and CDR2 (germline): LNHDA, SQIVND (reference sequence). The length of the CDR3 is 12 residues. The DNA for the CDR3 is TGTGCCAGTAGTTTCGGCTCAAACATTCAGTACTTC. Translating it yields CASSFGSNIQYF. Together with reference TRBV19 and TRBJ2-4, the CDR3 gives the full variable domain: DGGITQSPKYLFRKEGQNVTLSCEQNLNHDAMYWYRQDPGQGLRLIYYSQIVNDFQKGDIAEGYSVSREKKESFPLTVTSAQKNPTAFYLCASSFGSNIQYFGAGTRLSVL.

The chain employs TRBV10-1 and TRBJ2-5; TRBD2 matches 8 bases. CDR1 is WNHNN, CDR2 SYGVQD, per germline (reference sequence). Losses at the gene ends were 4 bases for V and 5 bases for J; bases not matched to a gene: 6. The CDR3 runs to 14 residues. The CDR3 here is CASSVGGGSETQYF. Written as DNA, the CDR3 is TGCGCCAGCAGTGTCGGGGGGGGCTCGGAGACCCAGTACTTC.